This passage covers 13 T cell receptor beta chains from one sample sequenced in a study of blood T cells in healthy people across ages. With a J-beta primer mix and a sample-barcoded 5' primer, a second PCR ran about 7 to 12 cycles. Using its own MiXCR run on the 5' RACE reads, TCRdb lists one record per CDR3 protein. The sample yields 800,000 to 950,000 distinct CDR3 sequences, around 36% seen once. Sequenced: blood. Receptors originate from a man in his late teens or twenties in good health.

The V call is TRBV10-3, the J call TRBJ1-5; 8 nucleotides match TRBD1. CDR1 and CDR2 (germline): ENHRY, SYGVKD. The CDR3 covers 14 residues. V was clipped by 10 bases and J by 3 bases; unmatched bases: 8. CDR3 residues: CATWTGRDNQPQHF. The CDR3 DNA reads TGTGCCACCTGGACAGGGAGGGACAATCAGCCCCAGCATTTT.

This clonotype has just a few counts. Compared with germline, one end of the junction differs, possibly owing to a read error. This rearrangement joins TRBV2 to TRBJ2-1; 15 bases match TRBD2. The CDR3 sequence is 15 residues long. Germline loops: CDR1 SNHLY, CDR2 FYNNEI. The CDR3: CASSEGTSGGPEQFF. CDR3 nucleotides: TGTGCCAGCAGCGAAGGGACTAGCGGGGGGCCGGAGCAGTTCTTC. Based on the CDR3 plus reference TRBV2 and TRBJ2-1, the full variable domain is EPEVTQTPSHQVTQMGQEVILRCVPISNHLYFYWYRQILGQKVEFLVSFYNNEISEKSEIFDDQFSVERPDGSNFTLKIRSTKLEDSAMYFCASSEGTSGGPEQFFGPGTRLTVL.

As for this clonotype: At one end, the junction sequence differs from germline, possibly due to a read error. The chain employs TRBV6-2 or TRBV6-3 and TRBJ2-2, with 8 bases aligning to TRBD1. The length of the CDR3 is 16 residues. Germline CDR1 MNHEY, CDR2 SVGEGT. The CDR3 here is CASSYLQGVNPGELFF. CDR3 DNA: TGTGCCAGCAGTTACCTACAGGGGGTGAACCCCGGGGAGCTGTTTTTT.

This clonotype was counted between two and nine times. V is TRBV10-3 and J is TRBJ2-7; D might be TRBD2 (5 bases). Germline CDR1 reads ENHRY; CDR2 reads SYGVKD. The CDR3 is 15 residues long. V was trimmed by 5 bases and J by 7 bases, leaving 21 bases between them. The CDR3 DNA sequence: TGTGCCATCAGTTCAGACCCCACCGGAGGCAATGAGCAGTACTTC. Translated: CAISSDPTGGNEQYF.

The J gene is TRBJ2-3, the V gene TRBV4-2, with 11 nucleotides matching TRBD2. Germline V gene data show CDR1 as LGHNA and CDR2 as YNFKEQ. CDR3 size: 16 residues. Germline trimming cut 3 bases from V and 3 bases from J; bases unmatched to any gene: 5. This CDR3 is CASSQGIAGGTDTQYF. CDR3 nucleotides: TGTGCCAGCAGCCAGGGAATAGCGGGGGGGACAGATACGCAGTATTTT.

This clonotype was picked up a small number of times. The chain couples TRBV7-9 to TRBJ2-5; D is possibly TRBD1 or TRBD2 (5 bases each). Germline assignment: CDR1 SEHNR and CDR2 FQNEAQ (reference sequence). There are 17 residues in the CDR3. V shed 4 bases and J shed 1 base, with 19 bases lying between them. CDR3 coding DNA: TGTGCCAGCAGCTCCCTCCGGGCAGGGAGACCCCAAGAGACCCAGTACTTC. Translated: CASSSLRAGRPQETQYF.

The chain couples TRBV5-1 to TRBJ1-6; D gene uncertain. This CDR3 region has 15 residues. From germline, CDR1 is SGHRS and CDR2 YFSETQ. Trimming shortened V by 7 bases and J by 7 bases, and 18 bases separated the two germline ends. For the CDR3, the DNA is TGCGCCAGCGCATACACTCAAAACCGGAATTCACCCCTCCACTTT. It codes for CASAYTQNRNSPLHF.

This clonotype has ten or more counts. J is TRBJ2-3 and V is TRBV20-1; D remains ambiguous. The germline V and J ends were trimmed by 4 bases and 0 bases, with 5 bases remaining between them. Germline V gene sequence: CDR1 DFQATT, CDR2 SNEGSKA (reference sequence). The CDR3 consists of 12 residues. As DNA, the CDR3 is TGCAGTGCTACTCAAAGCACAGATACGCAGTATTTT. It yields the protein CSATQSTDTQYF.

The genes are TRBV4-1 and TRBJ2-7, with D unresolved. CDR3 length: 17 amino acids. The germline CDR1 and CDR2 sequences are MGHRA and YSYEKL. Trimming removed 1 base at V and 2 bases at J, with 18 bases between. The CDR3 DNA follows: TGCGCCAGCAGCCAAGGTATCTACGAGGCGCACCCCTACGAGCAGTACTTC. This translates into CASSQGIYEAHPYEQYF.

Points on this clonotype: This may be a read error: a much more frequent sequence differs by one nucleotide. The gene calls are TRBV14 and TRBJ1-2; no clear D gene. This CDR3 is 15 amino acids long. Germline V gene lookup returns CDR1 SGHDN and CDR2 FVKESK. The chain's CDR3 is CASSQAAVANYGHTF. The CDR3 DNA reads TGTGCCAGCAGTCAGGCGGCGGTGGCGAACTATGGCCACACCTTC.

The J gene is TRBJ1-5, the V gene TRBV4-1; 7 bases fit TRBD1. Germline lookup yields CDR1 MGHRA and CDR2 YSYEKL. J lost 6 bases, V lost 1 base, and 6 bases had no gene match. The CDR3 loop spans 15 amino acids. The DNA for the CDR3 is TGCGCCAGCAGCCAAGGACAGGGTGGGAGTCAGCCCCAGCATTTT. Residues: CASSQGQGGSQPQHF.

The chain carries TRBV29-1 and TRBJ2-7; 9 bases fit TRBD1. Germline V gives CDR1 SQVTM, CDR2 ANQGSEA. The CDR3 runs 13 residues. V shed 6 bases, J shed 0 bases, and the junction held 3 bases outside the gene matches. DNA for the CDR3: TGCAGCGTACAGGGGGCCAGCTCCTACGAGCAGTACTTC. Translated, it gives CSVQGASSYEQYF.

J is TRBJ1-1 and V is TRBV7-2; D is unresolved. The V end was cut by 5 bases, the J end by 0 bases, with 13 bases between. CDR1 SGHTA and CDR2 FQGNSA come from the germline V gene. The CDR3 runs to 15 residues. In DNA, the CDR3 is TGTGCCAGCAGCCGAGGAAATACCATGAACACTGAAGCTTTCTTT. Amino acid sequence: CASSRGNTMNTEAFF.